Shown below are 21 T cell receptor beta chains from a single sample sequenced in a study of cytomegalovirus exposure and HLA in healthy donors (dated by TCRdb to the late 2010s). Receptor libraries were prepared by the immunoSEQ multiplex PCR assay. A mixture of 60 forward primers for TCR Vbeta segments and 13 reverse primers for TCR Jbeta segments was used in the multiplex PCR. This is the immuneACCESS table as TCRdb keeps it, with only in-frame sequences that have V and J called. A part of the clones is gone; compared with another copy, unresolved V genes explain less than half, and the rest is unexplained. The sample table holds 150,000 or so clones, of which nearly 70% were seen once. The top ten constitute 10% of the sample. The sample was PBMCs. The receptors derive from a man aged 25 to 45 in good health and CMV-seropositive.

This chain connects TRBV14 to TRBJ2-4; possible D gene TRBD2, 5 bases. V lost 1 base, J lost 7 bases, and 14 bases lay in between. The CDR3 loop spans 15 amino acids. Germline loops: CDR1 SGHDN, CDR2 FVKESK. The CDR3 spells CASSQGTLWRNIQYF. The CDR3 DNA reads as TGTGCCAGCAGCCAAGGGACCCTCTGGAGGAACATTCAGTACTTC.

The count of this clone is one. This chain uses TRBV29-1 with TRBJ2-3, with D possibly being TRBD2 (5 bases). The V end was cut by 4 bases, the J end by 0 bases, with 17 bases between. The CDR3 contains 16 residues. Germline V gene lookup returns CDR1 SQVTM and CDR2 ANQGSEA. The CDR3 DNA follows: TGCAGCGTTGTGTCTAGCAGGAGTAGGAGCACAGATACGCAGTATTTT. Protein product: CSVVSSRSRSTDTQYF.

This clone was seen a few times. The CDR3 region is CASRETSVPYEQYF. DNA for the CDR3: TGTGCCAGCAGGGAAACTAGCGTTCCCTACGAGCAGTACTTC. The genes are TRBV9 and TRBJ2-7; TRBD2 matches 7 bases. The V segment lost 5 bases and the J segment 2 bases; nucleotides outside the gene matches: 7. The CDR3 is made up of 14 amino acids. Germline values: CDR1 SGDLS, CDR2 YYNGEE. Together with reference TRBV9 and TRBJ2-7, the CDR3 gives the full variable domain: DSGVTQTPKHLITATGQRVTLRCSPRSGDLSVYWYQQSLDQGLQFLIQYYNGEERAKGNILERFSAQQFPDLHSELNLSSLELGDSALYFCASRETSVPYEQYFGPGTRLTVT.

The DNA of the CDR3 is TGCGCCAGCAGTGAGTCTCCGACAGGGACGGTATCCTACGAGCAGTACTTC. This sequence encodes CASSESPTGTVSYEQYF. J is TRBJ2-7 and V is TRBV10-2; 7 bases match TRBD1. V was clipped by 0 bases and J by 1 base; unmatched bases: 9. Germline V gene sequence: CDR1 WSHSY, CDR2 SAAADI. The CDR3 loop spans 17 amino acids.

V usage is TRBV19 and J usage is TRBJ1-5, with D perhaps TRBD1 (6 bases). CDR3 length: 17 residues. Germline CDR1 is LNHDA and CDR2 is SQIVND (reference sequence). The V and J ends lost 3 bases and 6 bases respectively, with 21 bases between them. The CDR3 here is CASSIIVRGAGGQPQHF. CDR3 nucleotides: TGTGCCAGTAGTATCATCGTCCGGGGGGCAGGTGGTCAGCCCCAGCATTTT.

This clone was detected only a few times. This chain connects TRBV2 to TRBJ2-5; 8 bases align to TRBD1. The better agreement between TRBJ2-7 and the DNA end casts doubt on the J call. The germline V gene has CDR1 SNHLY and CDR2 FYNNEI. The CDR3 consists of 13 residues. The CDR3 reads CASELTGESEQYF. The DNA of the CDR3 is TGTGCCAGTGAATTGACAGGGGAAAGCGAGCAGTACTTC.

The CDR3 reads CASSPLDSPSGELFF. DNA for the CDR3: TGTGCCAGCTCACCGTTGGACAGCCCGAGCGGGGAGCTGTTTTTT. This chain joins TRBV18 and TRBJ2-2; TRBD1 might be the D (6 bases). Germline V gene data show CDR1 as KGHSH and CDR2 as LQKENI. V was pared by 3 bases and J by 7 bases, with 15 bases between. This CDR3 contains 15 residues.

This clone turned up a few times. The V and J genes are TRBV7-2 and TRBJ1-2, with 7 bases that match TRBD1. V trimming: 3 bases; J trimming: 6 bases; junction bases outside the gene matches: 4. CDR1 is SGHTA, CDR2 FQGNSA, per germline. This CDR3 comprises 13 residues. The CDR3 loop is CASSLRDRDGYTF. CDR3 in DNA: TGTGCCAGCAGCTTGCGGGACAGAGATGGCTACACCTTC. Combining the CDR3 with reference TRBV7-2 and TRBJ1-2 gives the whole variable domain GAGVSQSPSNKVTEKGKDVELRCDPISGHTALYWYRQSLGQGLEFLIYFQGNSAPDKSGLPSDRFSAERTGGSVSTLTIQRTQQEDSAVYLCASSLRDRDGYTFGSGTRLTVV.

The CDR3 spells CASSPAGVDSREQFF. The CDR3 DNA is TGCGCCAGCAGCCCGGCGGGAGTTGATTCTCGTGAGCAGTTCTTC. The chain links TRBV5-1 to TRBJ2-1; TRBD2 matches 7 bases. The CDR3 covers 15 residues. With 4 bases clipped from V and 9 bases from J, the junction kept 13 bases outside the gene matches. Germline CDR1 and CDR2: SGHRS and YFSETQ.

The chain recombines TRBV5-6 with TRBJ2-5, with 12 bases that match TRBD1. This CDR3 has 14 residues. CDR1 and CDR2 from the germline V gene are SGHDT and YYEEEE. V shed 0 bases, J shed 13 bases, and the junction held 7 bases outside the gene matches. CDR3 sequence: CASSLGSGTGGGYF. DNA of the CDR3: TGTGCCAGCAGCTTGGGGTCCGGGACAGGGGGCGGGTACTTC.

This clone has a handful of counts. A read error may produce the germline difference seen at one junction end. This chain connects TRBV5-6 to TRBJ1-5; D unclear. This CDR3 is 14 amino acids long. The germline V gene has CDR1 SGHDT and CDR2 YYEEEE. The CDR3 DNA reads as TGTGCCAGCAGCGAGCGCCTGAGCAATCAGCCCCAGCCTTTT. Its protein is CASSERLSNQPQPF. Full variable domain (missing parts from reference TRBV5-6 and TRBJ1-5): DAGVTQSPTHLIKTRGQQVTLRCSPKSGHDTVSWYQQALGQGPQFIFQYYEEEERQRGNFPDRFSGHQFPNYSSELNVNALLLGDSALYLCASSERLSNQPQPFGDGTRLSIL.

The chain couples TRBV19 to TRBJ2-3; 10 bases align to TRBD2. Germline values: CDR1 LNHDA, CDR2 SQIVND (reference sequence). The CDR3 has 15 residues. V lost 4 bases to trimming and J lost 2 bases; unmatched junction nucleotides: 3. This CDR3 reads CASSTTSGNTDTQYF. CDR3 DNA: TGTGCCAGTAGTACAACTAGCGGGAACACAGATACGCAGTATTTT.

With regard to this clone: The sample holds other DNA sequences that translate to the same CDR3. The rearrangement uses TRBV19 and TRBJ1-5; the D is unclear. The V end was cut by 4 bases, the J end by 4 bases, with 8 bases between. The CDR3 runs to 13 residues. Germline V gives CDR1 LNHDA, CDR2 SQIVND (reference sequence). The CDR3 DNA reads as TGTGCCAGTAGTACACAAGTAAATCAGCCCCAGCATTTT. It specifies CASSTQVNQPQHF.

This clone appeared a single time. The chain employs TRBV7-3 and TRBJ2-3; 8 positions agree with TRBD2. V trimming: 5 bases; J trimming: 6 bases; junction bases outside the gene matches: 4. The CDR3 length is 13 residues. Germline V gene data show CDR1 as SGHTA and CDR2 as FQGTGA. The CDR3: CASSTRLADTQYF. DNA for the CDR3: TGTGCCAGCAGCACCAGACTAGCGGATACGCAGTATTTT.

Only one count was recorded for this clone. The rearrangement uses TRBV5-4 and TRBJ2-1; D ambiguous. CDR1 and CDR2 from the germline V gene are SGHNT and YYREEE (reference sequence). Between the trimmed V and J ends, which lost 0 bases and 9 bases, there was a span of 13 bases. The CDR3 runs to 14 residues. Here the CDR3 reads CASSLVSRTGEQFF. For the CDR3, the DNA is TGTGCCAGCAGCTTGGTGAGCAGAACGGGTGAGCAGTTCTTC.

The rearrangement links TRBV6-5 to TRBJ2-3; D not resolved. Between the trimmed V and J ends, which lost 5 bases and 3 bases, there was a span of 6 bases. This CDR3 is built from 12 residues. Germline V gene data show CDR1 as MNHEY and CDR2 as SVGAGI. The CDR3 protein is CASSPNTDTQYF. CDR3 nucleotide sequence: TGTGCCAGCAGTCCCAATACAGATACGCAGTATTTT.

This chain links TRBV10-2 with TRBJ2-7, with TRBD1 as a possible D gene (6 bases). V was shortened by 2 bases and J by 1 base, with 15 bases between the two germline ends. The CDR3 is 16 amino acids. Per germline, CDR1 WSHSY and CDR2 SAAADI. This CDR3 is CASSELGTGPSYEQYF. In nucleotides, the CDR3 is TGCGCCAGCAGTGAGCTGGGCACAGGGCCTTCCTACGAGCAGTACTTC.

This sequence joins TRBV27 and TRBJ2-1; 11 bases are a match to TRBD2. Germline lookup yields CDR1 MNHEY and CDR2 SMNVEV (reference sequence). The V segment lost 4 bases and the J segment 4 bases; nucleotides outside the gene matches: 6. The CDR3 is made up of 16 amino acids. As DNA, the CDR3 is TGTGCCAGCAGTTCTCGACTAGCGGGACCTTACAATGAGCAGTTCTTC. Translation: CASSSRLAGPYNEQFF.

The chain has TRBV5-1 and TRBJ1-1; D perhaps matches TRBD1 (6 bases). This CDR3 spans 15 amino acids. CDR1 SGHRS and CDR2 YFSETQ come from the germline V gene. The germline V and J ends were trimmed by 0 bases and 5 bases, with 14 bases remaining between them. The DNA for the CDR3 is TGCGCCAGCAGCTTGGAAGGGGGTAGGAAAACTGAAGCTTTCTTT. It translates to CASSLEGGRKTEAFF.

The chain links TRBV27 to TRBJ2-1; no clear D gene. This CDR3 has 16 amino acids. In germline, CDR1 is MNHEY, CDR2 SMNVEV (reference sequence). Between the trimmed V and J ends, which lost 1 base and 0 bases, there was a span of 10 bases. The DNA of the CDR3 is TGTGCCAGCAGTTTATTTCGGAGAGACTCCTACAATGAGCAGTTCTTC. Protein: CASSLFRRDSYNEQFF.

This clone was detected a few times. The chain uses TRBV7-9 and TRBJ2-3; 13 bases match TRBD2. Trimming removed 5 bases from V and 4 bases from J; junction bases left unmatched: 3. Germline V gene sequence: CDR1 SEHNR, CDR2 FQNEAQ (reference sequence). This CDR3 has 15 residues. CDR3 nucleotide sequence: TGTGCCAGCAGCGTTGGACTAGCGGGAGCAGATACGCAGTATTTT. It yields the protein CASSVGLAGADTQYF.